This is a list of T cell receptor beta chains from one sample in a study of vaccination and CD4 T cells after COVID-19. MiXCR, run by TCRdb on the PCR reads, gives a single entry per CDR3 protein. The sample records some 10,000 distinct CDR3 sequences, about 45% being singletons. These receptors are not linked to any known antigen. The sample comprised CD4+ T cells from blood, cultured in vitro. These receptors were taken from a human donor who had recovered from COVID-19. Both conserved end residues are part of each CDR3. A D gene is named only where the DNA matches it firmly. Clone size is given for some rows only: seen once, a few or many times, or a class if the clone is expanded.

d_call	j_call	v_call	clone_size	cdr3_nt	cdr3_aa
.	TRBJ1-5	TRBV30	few	TGTGCCTGGAGCCCGGGGAGTTATAGCAATCAGCCCCAGCATTTT	CAWSPGSYSNQPQHF
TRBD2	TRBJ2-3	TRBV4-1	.	TGCGCCAGCAGCCAAGAGGGCGGGCGGGGGGGCGATACGCAGTATTTT	CASSQEGGRGGDTQYF
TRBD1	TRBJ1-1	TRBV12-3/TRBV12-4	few	TGTGCCAGCAGACTAGGACAGGGCGCCGACGGAACTGAAGCTTTCTTT	CASRLGQGADGTEAFF
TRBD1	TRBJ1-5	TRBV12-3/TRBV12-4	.	TGTGCCAGCAGTTTAGGACAGGGCCAGCCCCAGCATTTT	CASSLGQGQPQHF
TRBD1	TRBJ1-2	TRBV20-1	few	TGCAGTGCTACGGGACAGTCCCTTAACTATGGCTACACCTTC	CSATGQSLNYGYTF
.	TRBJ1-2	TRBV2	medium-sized	TGTGCCAGCAGAGCTTGGGGGGTGGTGAACTATGGCTACACCTTC	CASRAWGVVNYGYTF
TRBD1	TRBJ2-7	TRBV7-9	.	TGTGCCAGCAGAGACGACAGGGGGAGCGACGAGCAGTACTTC	CASRDDRGSDEQYF
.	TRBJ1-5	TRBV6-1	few	TGTGCCAGCAGTCCTGGGACGATTCGTCAGCCCCAGCATTTT	CASSPGTIRQPQHF
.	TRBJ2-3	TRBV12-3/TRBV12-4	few	TGTGCCAGCAGTTTGAGCGATACGCAGTATTTT	CASSLSDTQYF
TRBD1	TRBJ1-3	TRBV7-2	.	TGTGCCAGCAGCATGGACAGGACCTCTGGAAACACCATATATTTT	CASSMDRTSGNTIYF
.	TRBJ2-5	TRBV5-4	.	TGTGCCAGCAGCGGAGGGACATCCGCTGGAGAGACCCAGTACTTC	CASSGGTSAGETQYF
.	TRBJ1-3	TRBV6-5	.	TGTGCCAGCAGTTACGGCGGGACTCGGTCTGGAAACACCATATATTTT	CASSYGGTRSGNTIYF
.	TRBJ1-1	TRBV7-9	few	TGTGCCAGCAGCTTAAAGGGGGAGAACACTGAAGCTTTCTTT	CASSLKGENTEAFF
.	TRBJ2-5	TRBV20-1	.	TGCAGTGCTAGATCCGAAAAACAAGAGACCCAGTACTTC	CSARSEKQETQYF
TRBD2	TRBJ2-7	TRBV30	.	TGTGCCTGGAGTGGAGGTAGCGGGGGGATTCTCTCCTACGAGCAGTACTTC	CAWSGGSGGILSYEQYF
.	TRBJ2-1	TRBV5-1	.	TGCGCCAGCAGCTTGGCGGCCGGAGGGCTCGGGAATGAGCAGTTCTTC	CASSLAAGGLGNEQFF
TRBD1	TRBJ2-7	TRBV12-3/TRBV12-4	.	TGTGCCAGCAGGACAGGGATCTCCTACGAGCAGTACTTC	CASRTGISYEQYF
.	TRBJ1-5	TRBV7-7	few	TGTGCCAGCAGCTTAGTCAGCCGAAGCAATCAGCCCCAGCATTTT	CASSLVSRSNQPQHF
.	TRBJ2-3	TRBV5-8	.	TGTGCCAGCAGCTTACTGGAGGAGGGTATCACAGATACGCAGTATTTT	CASSLLEEGITDTQYF
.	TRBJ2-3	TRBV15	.	TGTGCCACCAGCCCCCCCAAAGGAGATACGCAGTATTTT	CATSPPKGDTQYF